This T cell receptor (beta chain) originates from a study of PD-1 blockade in classical Hodgkin lymphoma (TCRdb year 2020). In terms of the full investigation: Nivolumab dosing was 3 mg/kg intravenously every 2 weeks, continuing until either disease progression or unacceptable toxicity. To define a peripheral blood immune signature of response to PD-1 blockade in classical Hodgkin lymphoma, the study combined TCR beta sequencing with CyTOF. Results and caveats for the whole study, not just this receptor: The study covered only a single clinical trial cohort, and the causes of the repertoire differences, possibly disease activity or prior therapy, were still not defined. Baseline TCR diversity was reported as lower in newly diagnosed patients than in healthy donors, and lower still in relapsed/refractory patients. A significant rise by C4D1 was seen in CD4+ but not CD8+ TCR diversity (p=0.0027 vs p=0.16), with the rise being most apparent in complete responders (p=0.02). Lower diversity was observed in patients in whom nivolumab was started less than 1 year after ASCT, and these patients were excluded from later analyses so that confounding by immune reconstitution would be avoided. Trial patients with a complete response had baseline diversity similar to that of newly diagnosed patients, while partial responders and progressors had significantly lower diversity.

As to this clone: The antigen it binds to is not known. Base qualities were left out, and no much larger clone turns up one base away.

The germline V gene yields MNHNS for CDR1 and SASEGT for CDR2. Clipping removes 7 bases from V and 2 bases from J, with 6 as the unmatched junction base count. The CDR3 runs 14 residues from the cysteine to the phenylalanine. Only CDR3 DNA is held: 42 bases, read in frame from base 1. The Qiagen DNeasy kit was used to extract genomic DNA both from unsorted PBMCs and from the negatively selected CD4+ and CD8+ fractions. TCR beta CDR3 regions were amplified by immunoSEQ multiplex PCR using primers annealing to V and J segments. A synthetic immune receptor repertoire was used to minimize amplification bias, and remaining bias was computationally removed after sequencing. On the study's bioinformatics: Repertoire diversity was quantified as the Shannon entropy index using custom Python scripts. Unsorted, CD4+ and CD8+ repertoires were examined separately, except in combined analyses, for which CD4+ and CD8+ sequences were merged in silico. Clonal expansion was defined as a frequency increase of at least 2-fold after treatment compared with C1D1, and clones undetected at baseline were assigned a pseudocount of 0.5. Clones with 0 or 1 copy at C1D1 were classified as singleton clones, and clones with 2 or more copies were classified as non-singleton clones. By matching protein sequences in sorted samples from the same patient, clones expanded in unsorted samples were annotated as CD4+, CD8+ or unknown. Diversity changes from C1D1 to C4D1 were tested in paired samples using Wilcoxon tests. Entries here come from immuneACCESS through TCRdb and include only in-frame sequences with V and J called. Some clones fail to appear in such tables; in the studies checked, an unresolved V gene covers under half of the shortfall, and the cause of the remainder is unknown. That table supplies the V and J calls and clone size; D and trimming were determined from the DNA. This sample comprises tens of thousands of clones, more than 85% of them detected only once. Jointly, the top ten make up about 7.8% of the sample.

What the time point label conveys for this sample: cycle 1 day 1 (C1D1), immediately before nivolumab initiation. Every trial patient had relapsed following autologous stem cell transplantation, and prior brentuximab vedotin exposure was what differed among cohorts A, B and C. The trial cohort comprised more than 55 patients with relapsed/refractory classical Hodgkin lymphoma whose best overall responses were complete response, partial response or progressive disease. Single-agent nivolumab was administered to trial patients in the multi-cohort phase II CheckMate 205 trial. An independent review committee assessed best overall response using the 2007 International Working Group response criteria. PBMCs from the trial were collected at three points: immediately before nivolumab initiation (C1D1), and during therapy at cycle 2 day 1 and cycle 4 day 1. Peripheral blood was collected in 8 mL Vacutainer Cell Preparation Tubes, from which PBMCs were isolated by centrifugation and then cryopreserved.

The input for sequencing was peripheral blood mononuclear cells (PBMCs), taken at baseline. The rearrangement combines TRBV6-1 with TRBJ2-7; the junction holds 9 bases that match TRBD1. This receptor was obtained from a human donor with classical Hodgkin lymphoma. At the DNA level, the sequence is TGTGCCAGCAAACTGGGACAGGGAACCTACGAGCAGTACTTC. This yields the protein CASKLGQGTYEQYF.